One sample yielded the 30 T cell receptor beta chains listed below, sequenced in a study of technical replicates of blood from a handful of donors. Profiling relied on immunoSEQ multiplex PCR, and the TCRdb table lists in-frame clones only, not all of them. The sample lists 75,000 to 95,000 clones, 89% seen once, with 0.41% in the top ten. Material: T cells isolated from PBMCs. These receptors came from a human donor in good health.

The chain combines TRBV18 with TRBJ2-7; 12 positions match TRBD2. Germline V lookup: CDR1 KGHSH, CDR2 LQKENI. With V trimmed by 3 bases and J by 5 bases, 5 bases remained unmatched. The CDR3 covers 15 residues. The DNA for the CDR3 is TGTGCCAGCTCACCTGGGACTAGCGGGTACAACGAGCAGTACTTC. Translated, it gives CASSPGTSGYNEQYF.

The rearrangement joins TRBV9 to TRBJ2-5; 8 bases agree with TRBD2. The germline gives CDR1 SGDLS, CDR2 YYNGEE. Unmatched junction bases numbered 7, after V lost 2 bases and J lost 4 bases. The CDR3 is 15 amino acids. CDR3 sequence: CASSVEGLGLETQYF. CDR3 bases: TGTGCCAGCAGCGTCGAGGGACTAGGTCTAGAGACCCAGTACTTC.

The chain carries TRBV30 and TRBJ2-1; unclear D gene. CDR3 length equals 12 residues. The germline CDR1 and CDR2 sequences are GTSNPN and SVGIG (reference sequence). Trimming removed 1 base from V and 9 bases from J, with 10 bases in between. The CDR3: CAWSAPYPEQFF. As DNA, the CDR3 is TGTGCCTGGAGTGCTCCGTATCCTGAGCAGTTCTTC. Full variable domain (rest looked up from reference TRBV30 and TRBJ2-1): SQTIHQWPATLVQPVGSPLSLECTVEGTSNPNLYWYRQAAGRGLQLLFYSVGIGQISSEVPQNLSASRPQDRQFILSSKKLLLSDSGFYLCAWSAPYPEQFFGPGTRLTVL.

V gene TRBV11-2 combines with J gene TRBJ2-1, with 8 bases identical to TRBD2. CDR1 and CDR2 (germline): SGHAT, FQNNGV. V gave up 6 bases and J gave up 4 bases; unmatched junction bases: 17. This CDR3 has 18 amino acids. Here the CDR3 reads CASSPRAERERGYNEQFF. In nucleotides, the CDR3 is TGTGCCAGCAGTCCCCGAGCGGAGCGGGAGAGGGGTTACAATGAGCAGTTCTTC.

This chain uses TRBV4-2 with TRBJ2-1; 10 nucleotides align to TRBD2. The junction had 4 bases not matched to a gene; V was cut back by 0 bases and J by 5 bases. The germline CDR1 and CDR2 sequences are LGHNA and YNFKEQ. The CDR3 length is 16 residues. CDR3 nucleotide sequence: TGTGCCAGCAGCCAAGAAGCGGGAGGGAGCGACAATGAGCAGTTCTTC. It specifies CASSQEAGGSDNEQFF.

The gene calls are TRBV9 and TRBJ2-7; no clear D. The CDR3 runs to 14 residues. V dropped 3 bases and J dropped 0 bases, with 10 bases sitting between them. Germline CDR1 is SGDLS and CDR2 is YYNGEE. CDR3 nucleotides: TGTGCCAGCAGCGCTTGGGCGACCTCCTACGAGCAGTACTTC. Translated: CASSAWATSYEQYF.

This rearrangement joins TRBV6-6 to TRBJ1-5; D remains unclear. Germline V lookup: CDR1 MNHNY, CDR2 SVGAGI (reference sequence). The V and J ends lost 4 bases and 0 bases respectively, with 4 bases between them. CDR3 length equals 13 residues. CDR3 sequence reads: CASSWASNQPQHF. The CDR3 DNA reads TGTGCCAGCAGTTGGGCTAGCAATCAGCCCCAGCATTTT.

The chain combines TRBV9 with TRBJ2-5, with 11 bases that match TRBD1. This CDR3 has 15 amino acids. With 4 bases clipped from V and 5 bases from J, the junction kept 7 bases outside the gene matches. Germline V lookup: CDR1 SGDLS, CDR2 YYNGEE. In DNA, the CDR3 is TGTGCCAGCAGCCCCTGGACAGGGGGCTTGGAGACCCAGTACTTC. Translated: CASSPWTGGLETQYF.

The genes are TRBV15 and TRBJ2-1; 11 bases line up with TRBD2. The CDR3 length is 15 residues. CDR1 and CDR2 (germline): LNHNV, YYDKDF (reference sequence). J gave up 10 bases and V 2 bases, and 7 bases lay outside the gene matches. In DNA, the CDR3 is TGTGCCACCAGCAGAAAACTAGCGGGGGCTACGGAGCAGTTCTTC. As protein: CATSRKLAGATEQFF.

A single count supports this clone. This chain links TRBV27 with TRBJ2-2; 9 nucleotides align to TRBD1. Germline CDR1 MNHEY, CDR2 SMNVEV (reference sequence). This CDR3 region has 15 residues. The V segment lost 1 base and the J segment 6 bases; nucleotides outside the gene matches: 3. The CDR3 sequence: CASSLLTGGSGELFF. The CDR3 region has the DNA TGTGCCAGCAGTTTATTGACAGGGGGATCCGGGGAGCTGTTTTTT.

The rearrangement links TRBV7-9 to TRBJ1-4, with no clear D. The CDR3 spans 15 residues. Germline CDR1 SEHNR, CDR2 FQNEAQ (reference sequence). The V and J ends lost 5 bases and 0 bases respectively, with 10 bases between them. CDR3 residues: CASSPPYSTNEKLFF. CDR3 DNA: TGTGCCAGCAGCCCCCCTTATTCAACTAATGAAAAACTGTTTTTT.

The chain is built from TRBV5-1 and TRBJ1-5, with TRBD1 as a possible D gene (5 bases). Deletions cut 0 bases from V and 0 bases from J, with 7 bases between. The CDR3 loop spans 15 amino acids. Germline values: CDR1 SGHRS, CDR2 YFSETQ. CDR3 protein: CASSLGTLSNQPQHF. CDR3 bases: TGCGCCAGCAGCTTGGGGACACTTAGCAATCAGCCCCAGCATTTT.

This clone was found once. The chain joins TRBV11-2 to TRBJ1-2, with D possibly matching TRBD1 (6 bases). Trimming removed 5 bases at V and 4 bases at J, with 20 bases between. Germline V gives CDR1 SGHAT, CDR2 FQNNGV. This CDR3 has 16 amino acids. The CDR3 DNA reads TGTGCCAGCAGCACACAACCACAGGGACCCTTCTATGGCTACACCTTC. This sequence encodes CASSTQPQGPFYGYTF.

V gene TRBV30 combines with J gene TRBJ1-4; 9 positions match TRBD1. J gave up 8 bases and V 2 bases, and 6 bases lay outside the gene matches. Germline V gives CDR1 GTSNPN, CDR2 SVGIG (reference sequence). The CDR3 has 14 amino acids. The CDR3 reads CAWSLGQGGEKLFF. For the CDR3, the DNA is TGTGCCTGGAGTTTGGGACAGGGCGGCGAAAAACTGTTTTTT. The whole variable domain, remainder taken from reference TRBV30 and TRBJ1-4, is SQTIHQWPATLVQPVGSPLSLECTVEGTSNPNLYWYRQAAGRGLQLLFYSVGIGQISSEVPQNLSASRPQDRQFILSSKKLLLSDSGFYLCAWSLGQGGEKLFFGSGTQLSVL.

The rearrangement links TRBV7-2 to TRBJ2-5; D possibly corresponds to TRBD1 (6 bases). Germline CDR1 and CDR2: SGHTA and FQGNSA. Trimming removed 1 base at V and 1 base at J, with 16 bases between. This CDR3 contains 17 residues. The CDR3 reads CASSLVSGASPQETQYF. The CDR3 DNA follows: TGTGCCAGCAGCTTAGTATCAGGGGCTAGCCCCCAAGAGACCCAGTACTTC. Full variable domain (rest looked up from reference TRBV7-2 and TRBJ2-5): GAGVSQSPSNKVTEKGKDVELRCDPISGHTALYWYRQSLGQGLEFLIYFQGNSAPDKSGLPSDRFSAERTGGSVSTLTIQRTQQEDSAVYLCASSLVSGASPQETQYFGPGTRLLVL.

This clone occurred once. V and J are TRBV6-5 and TRBJ1-1; D gene ambiguous. There are 11 residues in the CDR3. V was trimmed by 8 bases and J by 0 bases, leaving 4 bases between them. CDR1 MNHEY and CDR2 SVGAGI come from the germline V gene. The CDR3 nucleotides are TGTGCCAGCGTAATGAACACTGAAGCTTTCTTT. It yields the protein CASVMNTEAFF.

This clone was counted between two and nine times. This rearrangement joins TRBV4-2 to TRBJ1-1; TRBD1 matches 7 bases. This CDR3 has 16 amino acids. V shed 2 bases and J 2 bases; nucleotides not matched to a gene: 8. Germline V gene lookup returns CDR1 LGHNA and CDR2 YNFKEQ. The CDR3 is CASSQQPGGINTEAFF. In DNA form, the CDR3 reads TGTGCCAGCAGCCAACAGCCAGGGGGTATTAACACTGAAGCTTTCTTT.

The chain uses TRBV6-6 and TRBJ1-5; 7 bases map to TRBD1. This CDR3 contains 15 residues. J gave up 1 base and V 7 bases, and 7 bases lay outside the gene matches. The germline CDR1 and CDR2 sequences are MNHNY and SVGAGI (reference sequence). The CDR3 coding sequence is TGTGCCAGCACTTTAACAGGGGCCAGCAATCAGCCCCAGCATTTT. Translated: CASTLTGASNQPQHF.

The chain combines TRBV5-1 with TRBJ2-1; 7 nucleotides line up with TRBD1. Trimming at V came to 4 bases and at J to 10 bases, leaving 5 bases not matched to a gene. Germline CDR1 SGHRS, CDR2 YFSETQ. The CDR3 runs 12 residues. The CDR3 coding sequence is TGCGCCAGCAGCCTGAGGGACAGCGAGCAGTTCTTC. Translated, it gives CASSLRDSEQFF.

This rearrangement joins TRBV4-3 to TRBJ2-7; D perhaps matches TRBD2 (5 bases). Germline V gene data show CDR1 as LGHNA and CDR2 as YSLEER. V dropped 1 base and J dropped 2 bases, with 9 bases sitting between them. The CDR3 is 14 amino acids. The CDR3 is CASSQAGNPYEQYF. CDR3 nucleotides: TGCGCCAGCAGCCAAGCCGGGAACCCCTACGAGCAGTACTTC.

The rearrangement joins TRBV19 to TRBJ1-5; TRBD1 matches at 7 bases. The CDR3 sequence is 15 residues long. The trim removed 6 bases at V and 2 bases at J, leaving 7 bases unmatched. CDR1 and CDR2 (germline): LNHDA, SQIVND (reference sequence). For the CDR3, the DNA is TGTGCCAGTAGCCGACAGGGTGTGGGCAATCAGCCCCAGCATTTT. Its translation: CASSRQGVGNQPQHF. The full variable domain, completed using reference TRBV19 and TRBJ1-5, is DGGITQSPKYLFRKEGQNVTLSCEQNLNHDAMYWYRQDPGQGLRLIYYSQIVNDFQKGDIAEGYSVSREKKESFPLTVTSAQKNPTAFYLCASSRQGVGNQPQHFGDGTRLSIL.

As DNA, the CDR3 is TGTGCCAGCAGTGAAGCGCTCGGCCAGGGAGGGGGCTACACCTTC. Protein: CASSEALGQGGGYTF. The chain combines TRBV6-1 with TRBJ1-2, with D perhaps TRBD1 (5 bases). This CDR3 contains 15 residues. Trimming shortened V by 0 bases and J by 8 bases, and 16 bases separated the two germline ends. Germline V gene sequence: CDR1 MNHNS, CDR2 SASEGT.

The chain employs TRBV6-5 and TRBJ1-6; 8 bases align to TRBD1. J lost 10 bases, V lost 0 bases, and 5 bases had no gene match. Germline values: CDR1 MNHEY, CDR2 SVGAGI. CDR3 length equals 15 residues. CDR3 bases: TGTGCCAGCAGTTACTCGACAGGGGTAGGATCACCCCTCCACTTT. It translates to CASSYSTGVGSPLHF.

The rearrangement uses TRBV19 and TRBJ1-2; TRBD1 is a possible D gene (5 bases). Trimming stripped 8 bases from V and 4 bases from J, with 20 bases between. The germline gives CDR1 LNHDA, CDR2 SQIVND (reference sequence). This CDR3 has 15 amino acids. This CDR3 reads CASSMETAGRYGYTF. The CDR3 DNA sequence: TGTGCCAGTTCTATGGAAACGGCAGGGCGCTATGGCTACACCTTC.

The chain couples TRBV5-1 to TRBJ1-2; 7 bases are shared with TRBD1. Looked up from germline, CDR1 is SGHRS and CDR2 is YFSETQ. The CDR3 loop spans 17 amino acids. Trimming took 0 bases from V and 5 from J; bases not matched to a gene: 13. CDR3 coding DNA: TGCGCCAGCAGCTTGGCCATCGGGGGTGACAGGGTGTATGGCTACACCTTC. Translating it yields CASSLAIGGDRVYGYTF.

The chain is built from TRBV4-2 and TRBJ1-2; D is ambiguous. This CDR3 spans 13 amino acids. Germline V gene sequence: CDR1 LGHNA, CDR2 YNFKEQ. The ends were cut back, 0 bases at V and 1 base at J, with 3 bases in the middle. Here the CDR3 DNA reads TGTGCCAGCAGCCAAGACGGTAACTATGGCTACACCTTC. Its protein is CASSQDGNYGYTF.

CDR3 coding DNA: TGTGCCAGCAGCTTAGAGGAGGACAGCCTCTATGGCTACACCTTC. Encoded protein: CASSLEEDSLYGYTF. V gene TRBV7-8 combines with J gene TRBJ1-2; D might be TRBD1 (6 bases). The CDR3 covers 15 residues. Germline CDR1 and CDR2: SGHVS and FQNEAQ. V was shortened by 1 base and J by 4 bases, with 13 bases between the two germline ends.

The chain uses TRBV18 and TRBJ1-5, with D tentatively TRBD1 (6 bases). The CDR3 sequence is 18 residues long. Trimming pared 0 bases from V and 3 bases from J, leaving 18 bases between. CDR1 and CDR2 (germline): KGHSH, LQKENI. CDR3 DNA: TGTGCCAGCTCACCACCCATAAATGGAGACAGGATCAATCAGCCCCAGCATTTT. It codes for CASSPPINGDRINQPQHF.

This chain connects TRBV5-4 to TRBJ2-5; 9 bases line up with TRBD2. The J call could be wrong; TRBJ2-7 is a better fit for the DNA end. The CDR3 length is 15 residues. Germline V lookup: CDR1 SGHNT, CDR2 YYREEE (reference sequence). The CDR3 sequence: CASSTPSGIKDEQYF. For the CDR3, the DNA is TGTGCCAGCAGCACCCCTAGCGGGATCAAAGACGAGCAGTACTTC.

This clone was detected only a few times. The CDR3 DNA follows: TGCGCCAGCAGCTATGCAGGGCCGAACACCGGGGAGCTGTTTTTT. It specifies CASSYAGPNTGELFF. The chain has TRBV5-1 and TRBJ2-2; possibly TRBD1 for D (5 bases). CDR1 is SGHRS and CDR2 is YFSETQ in the germline V gene. The V and J ends lost 3 bases and 0 bases respectively, with 9 bases between them. This CDR3 comprises 15 residues.